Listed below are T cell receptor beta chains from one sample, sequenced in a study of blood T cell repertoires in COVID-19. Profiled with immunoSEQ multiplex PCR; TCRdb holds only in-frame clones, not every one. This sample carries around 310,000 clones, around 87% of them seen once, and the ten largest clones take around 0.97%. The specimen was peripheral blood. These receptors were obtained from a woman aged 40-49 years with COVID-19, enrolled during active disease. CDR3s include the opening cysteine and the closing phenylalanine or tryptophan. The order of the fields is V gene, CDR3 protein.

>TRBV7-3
CASSTLRGTVPTGELFF
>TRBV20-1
CSASPTKLANQETQYF
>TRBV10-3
CAISESTSFHQGSPLHF
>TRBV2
CASSESGGRSQPQHF
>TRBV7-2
CASSSTGGTNTEAFF
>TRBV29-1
CSVVADQETQYF
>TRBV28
CASSLKPGAAYEQYF
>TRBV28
CASSPSGLSYEQYF
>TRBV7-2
CASSFDRGYEQYF
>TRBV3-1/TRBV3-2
CASSRSGGAGETQYF
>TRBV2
CASNQGTYEQYF
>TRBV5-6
CASSLVWERTEDTQYF
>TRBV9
CASSVLPGQGDNEQFF
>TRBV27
CASSLDPGLAAYEQYF
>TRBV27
CASSWDIQFSPLHF
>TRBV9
CASSVLERAEQFF
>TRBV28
CASWRSEGYGYTF
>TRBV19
CASTEAGVRANQPQHF
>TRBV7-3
CASSLAGRSYEQYF
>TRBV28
CASFRWTTGPGANVLTF
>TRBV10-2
CASRGLAGGYEQYF
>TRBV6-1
CASSDAFGRGNTEAFF
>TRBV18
CASSPDSFPDTQYF
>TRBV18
CASSPPRGGGGLAGVSSYNEQFF
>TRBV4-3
CASSPRTGSGYTF
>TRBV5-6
CASSWTDGAYGYTF
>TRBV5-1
CASTLLPRNSPLHF
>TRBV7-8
CASSSPYGQPNTEAFF
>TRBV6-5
CASSRWGLLNSPLHF
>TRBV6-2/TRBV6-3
CASSYGWAGGSYNEQFF
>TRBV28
CASSLPWTGGFSNTEAFF
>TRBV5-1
CASSPYAGGTEAFF
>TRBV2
CAIGGLAGDNEQFF
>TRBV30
CAMRRGRTEAFF
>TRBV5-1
CASSLKMSPDRPLSGNTIYF
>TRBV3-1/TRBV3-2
CASSRRDRNTYEQYF
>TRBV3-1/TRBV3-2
CASSQWPDRALLHF
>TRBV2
CASRGGLTSNQPQHF
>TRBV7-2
CASSLGAYNEQFF
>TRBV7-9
CASSLAATGKTEAFF
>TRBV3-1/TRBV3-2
CASSQWPGAGGFLEQYF
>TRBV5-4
CASSPGQGLYYEQYF
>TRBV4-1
CASSHWTGGQETQYF
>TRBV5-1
CASSLEGMVSPLHF
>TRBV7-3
CASSPSGTGGYGYTF
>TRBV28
CASSLRDRAVREKLFF
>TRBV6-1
CASSEQGGQGGEKLFF
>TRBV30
CAWSAGVGSKLFF
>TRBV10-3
CAISDDRGPNSPLHF
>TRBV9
CASSTSRRGSYNEQFF